These T cell receptor beta chains were read from a single sample in a study of cytomegalovirus exposure and HLA in healthy donors. Assay used: immunoSEQ multiplex PCR; TCRdb lists only in-frame clones, some missing. The sample has 55,000 or so clones. The material sequenced was PBMCs. These receptors all come from a woman in her thirties in good health and CMV-seropositive. Both conserved end residues are part of each CDR3. D genes are given only for firm matches.

CDR3 protein: CASSSRTQRDNSYEQYF
CDR3 DNA: TGCGCCAGCAGCTCACGCACCCAGCGGGATAACTCCTACGAGCAGTACTTC
V gene: TRBV5-1
D gene: TRBD2
J gene: TRBJ2-7

CDR3 protein: CASSLGLGEETQYF
CDR3 DNA: TGCGCCAGCAGCTTAGGACTAGGCGAAGAGACCCAGTACTTC
V gene: TRBV5-1
D gene: TRBD2
J gene: TRBJ2-5

CDR3 protein: CASSTTGGNTEAFF
CDR3 DNA: TGTGCCAGCAGCACCACCGGGGGGAACACTGAAGCTTTCTTT
V gene: TRBV27
D gene: NA
J gene: TRBJ1-1

CDR3 protein: CASSLWGSSNQPQHF
CDR3 DNA: TGTGCCAGCAGTTTATGGGGCAGCTCCAATCAGCCCCAGCATTTT
V gene: TRBV27
D gene: NA
J gene: TRBJ1-5

CDR3 protein: CASSWVGLTTNEKLFF
CDR3 DNA: TGTGCCAGTAGTTGGGTGGGCCTGACAACTAATGAAAAACTGTTTTTT
V gene: TRBV19
D gene: NA
J gene: TRBJ1-4

CDR3 protein: CASMAGVGAGANVLTF
CDR3 DNA: TGCGCCAGCATGGCGGGAGTCGGGGCTGGGGCCAACGTCCTGACTTTC
V gene: TRBV5-1
D gene: TRBD2
J gene: TRBJ2-6

CDR3 protein: CSVARQNNEQFF
CDR3 DNA: TGCAGCGTTGCTAGGCAGAACAATGAGCAGTTCTTC
V gene: TRBV29-1
D gene: NA
J gene: TRBJ2-1

CDR3 protein: CASSLDLIAGEQYF
CDR3 DNA: TGTGCCAGCAGCTTAGATCTTATAGCGGGGGAGCAGTACTTC
V gene: TRBV11-2
D gene: TRBD2
J gene: TRBJ2-7

CDR3 protein: CASSYSRQGLEKLFF
CDR3 DNA: TGTGCCAGCAGTTACTCCAGACAGGGGCTTGAAAAACTGTTTTTT
V gene: TRBV6-5
D gene: TRBD1
J gene: TRBJ1-4

CDR3 protein: CASSQVWRDRDVYEQYF
CDR3 DNA: TGTGCCAGCAGCCAAGTATGGCGCGACAGGGATGTATACGAGCAGTACTTC
V gene: TRBV4-2
D gene: TRBD1
J gene: TRBJ2-7

CDR3 protein: CAWSNLMEDRGYF
CDR3 DNA: TGTGCCTGGAGTAACTTAATGGAAGACAGGGGGTATTTT
V gene: TRBV30
D gene: TRBD1
J gene: TRBJ2-3

CDR3 protein: CAWSKMDRSNTEAFF
CDR3 DNA: TGTGCCTGGAGTAAAATGGACAGATCGAACACTGAAGCTTTCTTT
V gene: TRBV30
D gene: NA
J gene: TRBJ1-1

CDR3 protein: CASSLNSPLDFDEQFF
CDR3 DNA: TGCGCCAGCAGCTTGAATTCCCCTCTAGATTTCGATGAGCAGTTCTTC
V gene: TRBV5-1
D gene: NA
J gene: TRBJ2-1

CDR3 protein: CATSRNRDWGTEAFF
CDR3 DNA: TGTGCCACCAGCAGGAACCGGGACTGGGGCACTGAAGCTTTCTTT
V gene: TRBV15
D gene: NA
J gene: TRBJ1-1

CDR3 protein: CASSGWEGPLETQYF
CDR3 DNA: TGTGCCAGCAGTGGGTGGGAGGGCCCGCTAGAGACCCAGTACTTC
V gene: TRBV6-1
D gene: TRBD2
J gene: TRBJ2-5

CDR3 protein: CASSPEAGGGPYEQYF
CDR3 DNA: TGTGCCAGCTCTCCCGAAGCGGGAGGTGGGCCCTACGAGCAGTACTTC
V gene: TRBV18
D gene: TRBD2
J gene: TRBJ2-7

CDR3 protein: CASSVEGTGVDTQYF
CDR3 DNA: TGTGCCAGCAGCGTAGAGGGGACAGGGGTAGATACGCAGTATTTT
V gene: TRBV9
D gene: TRBD1
J gene: TRBJ2-3

CDR3 protein: CSVGPGQGILNYGYTF
CDR3 DNA: TGCAGCGTGGGACCGGGACAGGGAATATTAAACTATGGCTACACCTTC
V gene: TRBV29-1
D gene: TRBD1
J gene: TRBJ1-2

CDR3 protein: CASSLRLATNNEQFF
CDR3 DNA: TGTGCCAGCAGCTTGAGACTAGCCACGAACAATGAGCAGTTCTTC
V gene: TRBV5-5
D gene: TRBD2
J gene: TRBJ2-1

CDR3 protein: CASSGVGIDEQYF
CDR3 DNA: TGTGCCAGTAGTGGGGTCGGGATAGACGAGCAGTACTTC
V gene: TRBV19
D gene: NA
J gene: TRBJ2-7

CDR3 protein: CATFGQGFKNEQFF
CDR3 DNA: TGTGCCACGTTTGGACAGGGCTTTAAGAATGAGCAGTTCTTC
V gene: TRBV10-3
D gene: TRBD1
J gene: TRBJ2-1

CDR3 protein: CASSLLSSGSGGEQFF
CDR3 DNA: TGTGCCAGCAGCTTGCTGTCTAGCGGGAGTGGCGGTGAGCAGTTCTTC
V gene: TRBV11-2
D gene: TRBD2
J gene: TRBJ2-1

CDR3 protein: CASSGDLDSPLHF
CDR3 DNA: TGTGCCAGCTCGGGAGATCTCGATTCACCCCTCCACTTT
V gene: TRBV5-4
D gene: NA
J gene: TRBJ1-6

CDR3 protein: CASSLRQDLTYGYTF
CDR3 DNA: TGTGCCAGCAGCCTTAGACAGGATCTTACCTATGGCTACACCTTC
V gene: TRBV7-8
D gene: NA
J gene: TRBJ1-2

CDR3 protein: CASSPRDSHNQPQHF
CDR3 DNA: TGTGCCAGCTCACCAAGGGACAGCCACAATCAGCCCCAGCATTTT
V gene: TRBV18
D gene: TRBD1
J gene: TRBJ1-5

CDR3 protein: CAISDGGYEQFF
CDR3 DNA: TGTGCCATCAGTGATGGTGGCTATGAGCAGTTCTTC
V gene: TRBV10-3
D gene: NA
J gene: TRBJ2-1

CDR3 protein: CASSFKGTGAYEQYF
CDR3 DNA: TGTGCCAGCAGCTTTAAAGGGACAGGGGCCTACGAGCAGTACTTC
V gene: TRBV5-6
D gene: TRBD1
J gene: TRBJ2-7

CDR3 protein: CARSLKGDTEAFF
CDR3 DNA: TGTGCCAGAAGCTTAAAAGGGGACACTGAAGCTTTCTTT
V gene: TRBV5-3
D gene: NA
J gene: TRBJ1-1

CDR3 protein: CASSQDRLGAYEKLFF
CDR3 DNA: TGTGCCAGCAGCCAAGATAGGTTGGGGGCTTATGAAAAACTGTTTTTT
V gene: TRBV4-2
D gene: NA
J gene: TRBJ1-4

CDR3 protein: CASSLENRGKETQYF
CDR3 DNA: TGCGCCAGCAGCTTGGAAAACAGGGGAAAGGAGACCCAGTACTTC
V gene: TRBV5-1
D gene: TRBD1
J gene: TRBJ2-5

CDR3 protein: CASSLSIDSSETQYF
CDR3 DNA: TGTGCCAGCAGTTTATCCATCGACTCCTCGGAGACCCAGTACTTC
V gene: TRBV27
D gene: NA
J gene: TRBJ2-5

CDR3 protein: CSAAGGDGYTF
CDR3 DNA: TGCAGCGCCGCGGGGGGCGATGGCTACACCTTC
V gene: TRBV29-1
D gene: NA
J gene: TRBJ1-2

CDR3 protein: CASSLSSGNTIYF
CDR3 DNA: TGTGCCAGCAGTCTTAGCTCTGGAAACACCATATATTTT
V gene: TRBV6-6
D gene: NA
J gene: TRBJ1-3

CDR3 protein: CASSAGRGHNEQFF
CDR3 DNA: TGTGCCAGCAGTGCAGGGCGAGGACACAATGAGCAGTTCTTC
V gene: TRBV2
D gene: NA
J gene: TRBJ2-1

CDR3 protein: CASSKGLAAVDEQYF
CDR3 DNA: TGTGCCAGCAGCAAAGGACTAGCGGCTGTCGACGAGCAGTACTTC
V gene: TRBV11-3
D gene: TRBD2
J gene: TRBJ2-7

CDR3 protein: CASSQLSGEDPEQYF
CDR3 DNA: TGCGCCAGCAGCCAACTTAGCGGGGAGGATCCCGAGCAGTACTTC
V gene: TRBV4-1
D gene: TRBD2
J gene: TRBJ2-7

CDR3 protein: CASRLTLADTIYF
CDR3 DNA: TGTGCCAGCAGGCTTACCCTGGCAGACACCATATATTTT
V gene: TRBV6-1
D gene: NA
J gene: TRBJ1-3

CDR3 protein: CASSSTSASYEQYF
CDR3 DNA: TGTGCCAGTAGTTCGACTAGCGCCTCCTACGAGCAGTACTTC
V gene: TRBV19
D gene: TRBD2
J gene: TRBJ2-7

CDR3 protein: CASSKTGGGGNNSPLHF
CDR3 DNA: TGTGCCAGTAGCAAGACAGGGGGCGGTGGAAATAATTCACCCCTCCACTTT
V gene: TRBV19
D gene: TRBD1
J gene: TRBJ1-6

CDR3 protein: CASSQNPDTQYF
CDR3 DNA: TGTGCCAGCTCTCAGAATCCAGATACGCAGTATTTT
V gene: TRBV18
D gene: NA
J gene: TRBJ2-3